The clone carrying this T cell receptor (beta chain) was observed at least ten times. Its antigen is not known. Semi-nested PCR with Nested Universal Primer A followed constant-region reverse priming of full-length variable regions. TCRdb analysed the 5' RACE reads with MiXCR anew, one entry per CDR3 protein. The repertoire has tens of thousands of distinct CDR3 sequences, 22% of them found once; the top ten carry just over 4%. Study-level results: The larger-cohort validation was restricted to a single TCR beta V-J rearrangement rather than whole repertoires. Tumor Treg TCRs overlapped most with tumor naive CD4+ cells. Tumor memory CD4+ T cell TCR gene usage was found to cluster with blood and lymph node memory CD4+ cells and with lymph node naive CD4+ cells.

The CDR3 totals 12 residues. V was clipped by 0 bases and J by 4 bases, with 6 bases between them. Germline assignment: CDR1 DFQATT and CDR2 SNEGSKA (reference sequence). Tregs were sorted as CD4+CD25+CD127-/low cells. Sequencing was performed on Tregs sorted from blood. The rearrangement uses TRBV20-1 and TRBJ1-2; D unresolved. The source is a female donor with breast cancer. The CDR3 protein is CSARDRPYGYTF. The DNA of the CDR3 is TGCAGTGCTAGAGACAGGCCCTATGGCTACACCTTC.